This T cell receptor beta chain was recovered during a study of tissue T cells after allogeneic stem cell transplantation. The study's findings and limits: Across patients, clones rarely overlapped, yet motif clusters were shared tissue-specifically.

This sample's time point: mouse harvest day 14 after allogeneic transplant. Tail vein injection delivered 10^7 T-cell-depleted bone marrow cells and 10^6 splenic CD5+ T cells. B6 (H2b) cells into BALB/c (H2d) mice; tissues taken at day 7 or 14. The V and J ends lost 1 base and 4 bases respectively, with 7 bases between them. Looked up from germline, CDR1 is NSQYPW and CDR2 is LRSPGD (reference sequence). This CDR3 region has 13 residues. CDR3 sequences, V/J genes, frequencies and template counts came from survey-depth TCRbeta sequencing. TCRdb's table, derived via immunoSEQ multiplex PCR, lists solely in-frame clones and lacks some. The data hold 4,500 to 5,000 clones, with 49% observed a single time. This clone has just one count. Its antigen is unknown. Germline and genes here are mouse. The read ends 1 residue before the CDR3 terminus; that terminus is restored from the germline J gene.

The sequence came from a female BALB/c mouse given C57BL/6 T cells with graft-versus-host disease after an allogeneic hematopoietic cell transplant. The rearrangement joins TRBV1 to TRBJ1-1; no firm D call. Sequencing used lymph node tissue. Partial CDR3 DNA: TGCACCTGCAGTGCAGGGTCAGGCACAGAAGTCTTC. It specifies CTCSAGSGTEVF. The full CDR3 reads CTCSAGSGTEVFF. Complete variable domain (other parts from reference TRBV1 and TRBJ1-1): VTLLEQNPRWRLVPRGQAVNLRCILKNSQYPWMSWYQQDLQKQLQWLFTLRSPGDKEVKSLPGADYLATRVTDTELRLQVANMSQGRTLYCTCSAGSGTEVFFGKGTRLTVV.